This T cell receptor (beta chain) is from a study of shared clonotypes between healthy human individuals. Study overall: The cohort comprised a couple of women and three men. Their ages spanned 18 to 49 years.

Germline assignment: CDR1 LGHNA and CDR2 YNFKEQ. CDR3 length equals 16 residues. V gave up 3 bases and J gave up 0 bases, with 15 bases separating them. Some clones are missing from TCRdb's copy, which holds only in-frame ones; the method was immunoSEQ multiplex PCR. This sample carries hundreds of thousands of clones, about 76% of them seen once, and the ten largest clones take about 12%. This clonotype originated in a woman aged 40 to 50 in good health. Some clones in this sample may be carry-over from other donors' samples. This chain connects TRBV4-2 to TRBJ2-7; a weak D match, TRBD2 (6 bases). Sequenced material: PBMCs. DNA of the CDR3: TGTGCCAGCAGCCAGGTCTGGGACTCGAGCTCCTACGAGCAGTACTTC. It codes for CASSQVWDSSSYEQYF.